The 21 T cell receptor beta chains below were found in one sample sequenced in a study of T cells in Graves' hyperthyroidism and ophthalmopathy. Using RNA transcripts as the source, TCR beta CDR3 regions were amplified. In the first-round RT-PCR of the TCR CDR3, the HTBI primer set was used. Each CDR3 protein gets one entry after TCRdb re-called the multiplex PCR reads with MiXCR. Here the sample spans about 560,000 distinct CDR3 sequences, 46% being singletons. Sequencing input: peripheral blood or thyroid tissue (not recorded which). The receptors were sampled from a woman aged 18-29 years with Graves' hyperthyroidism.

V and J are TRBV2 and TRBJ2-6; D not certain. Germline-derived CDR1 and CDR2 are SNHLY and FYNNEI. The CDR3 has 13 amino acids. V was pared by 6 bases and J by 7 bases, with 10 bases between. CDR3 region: CASRSEVANVLTF. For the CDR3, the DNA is TGTGCCAGCAGAAGCGAGGTAGCCAACGTCCTGACTTTC.

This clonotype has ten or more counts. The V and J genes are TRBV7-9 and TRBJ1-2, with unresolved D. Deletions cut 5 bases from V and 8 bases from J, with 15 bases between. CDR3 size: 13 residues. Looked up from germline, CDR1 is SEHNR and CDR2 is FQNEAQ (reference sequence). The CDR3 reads CASSTTPVSGYTF. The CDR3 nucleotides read TGTGCCAGCAGCACGACACCCGTCTCCGGCTACACCTTC.

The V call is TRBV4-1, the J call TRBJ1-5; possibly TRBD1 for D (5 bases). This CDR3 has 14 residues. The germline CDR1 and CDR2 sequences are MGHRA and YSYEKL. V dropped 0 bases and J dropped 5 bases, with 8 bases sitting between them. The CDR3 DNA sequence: TGCGCCAGCAGCCAAGATTCAGGGCATCAGCCCCAGCATTTT. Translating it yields CASSQDSGHQPQHF.

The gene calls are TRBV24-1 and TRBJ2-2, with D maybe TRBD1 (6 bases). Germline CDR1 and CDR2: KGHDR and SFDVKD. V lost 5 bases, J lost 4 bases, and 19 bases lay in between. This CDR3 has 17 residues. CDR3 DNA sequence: TGTGCCACCAGTGTGGAGGAGGCAGGGGTTTCCACCGGGGAGCTGTTTTTT. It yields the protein CATSVEEAGVSTGELFF.

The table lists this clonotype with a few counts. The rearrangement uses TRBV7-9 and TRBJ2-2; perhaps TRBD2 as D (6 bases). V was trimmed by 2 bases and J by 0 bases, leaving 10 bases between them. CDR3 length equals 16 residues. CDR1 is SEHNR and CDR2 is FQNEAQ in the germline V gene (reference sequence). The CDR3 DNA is TGTGCCAGCAGCTTACGGGACTTGGCGAACACCGGGGAGCTGTTTTTT. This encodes CASSLRDLANTGELFF.

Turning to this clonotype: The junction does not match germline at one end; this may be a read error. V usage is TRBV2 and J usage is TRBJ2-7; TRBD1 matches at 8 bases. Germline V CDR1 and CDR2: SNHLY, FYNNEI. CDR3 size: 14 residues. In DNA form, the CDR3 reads TGTGCCACCAGTGACCCCGGACAGGGATGGGAGCAGTACTTC. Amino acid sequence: CATSDPGQGWEQYF.

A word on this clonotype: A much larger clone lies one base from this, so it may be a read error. CDR3 region: CASNLGGSTSDTEAFF. CDR3 bases: TGTGCCAGCAACTTAGGAGGCAGCACGTCGGACACTGAAGCTTTCTTT. The rearrangement links TRBV7-2 to TRBJ1-1; unclear D gene. CDR3 length: 16 amino acids. Germline-derived CDR1 and CDR2 are SGHTA and FQGNSA. Supplemented by reference TRBV7-2 and TRBJ1-1, the full variable domain reads GAGVSQSPSNKVTEKGKDVELRCDPISGHTALYWYRQSLGQGLEFLIYFQGNSAPDKSGLPSDRFSAERTGGSVSTLTIQRTQQEDSAVYLCASNLGGSTSDTEAFFGQGTRLTVV.

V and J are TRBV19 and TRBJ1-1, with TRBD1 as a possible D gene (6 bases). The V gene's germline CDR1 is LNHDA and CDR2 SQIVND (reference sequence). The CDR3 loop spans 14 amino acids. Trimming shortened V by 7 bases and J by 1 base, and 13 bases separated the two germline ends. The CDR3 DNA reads TGTGCCAGTAAGGGACGGGGACAGAACACTGAAGCTTTCTTT. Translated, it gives CASKGRGQNTEAFF.

The CDR3 sequence is CASSETWRTGFSGYTF. The CDR3 DNA reads as TGTGCCAGCAGCGAAACCTGGCGGACAGGGTTCTCGGGCTACACCTTC. The chain employs TRBV11-1 and TRBJ1-2; 8 bases fit TRBD1. Germline CDR1 SGHAT, CDR2 FQDESV (reference sequence). V lost 5 bases, J lost 8 bases, and 16 bases stayed unmatched. The CDR3 loop spans 16 amino acids.

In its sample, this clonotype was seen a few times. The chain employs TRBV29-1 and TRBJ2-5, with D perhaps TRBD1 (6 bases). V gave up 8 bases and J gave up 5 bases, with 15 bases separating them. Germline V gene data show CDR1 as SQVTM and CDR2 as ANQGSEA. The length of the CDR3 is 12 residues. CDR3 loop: CSSYREAETQYF. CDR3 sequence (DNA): TGCAGCAGTTACAGGGAAGCGGAGACCCAGTACTTC. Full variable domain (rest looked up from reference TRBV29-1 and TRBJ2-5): SAVISQKPSRDICQRGTSLTIQCQVDSQVTMMFWYRQQPGQSLTLIATANQGSEATYESGFVIDKFPISRPNLTFSTLTVSNMSPEDSSIYLCSSYREAETQYFGPGTRLLVL.

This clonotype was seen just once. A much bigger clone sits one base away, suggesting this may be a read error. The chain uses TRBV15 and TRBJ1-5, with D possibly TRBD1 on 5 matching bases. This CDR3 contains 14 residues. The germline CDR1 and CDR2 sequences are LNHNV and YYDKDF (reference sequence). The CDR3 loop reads CSTSREGVAQPQHF. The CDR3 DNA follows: TGTTCCACCAGCAGAGAAGGGGTTGCTCAGCCCCAGCATTTT.

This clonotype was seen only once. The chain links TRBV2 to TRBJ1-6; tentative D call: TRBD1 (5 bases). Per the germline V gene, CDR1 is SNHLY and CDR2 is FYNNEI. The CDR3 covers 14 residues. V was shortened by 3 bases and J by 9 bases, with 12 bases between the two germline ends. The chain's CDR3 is CASSEVRGTSPLHF. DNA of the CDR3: TGTGCCAGCAGTGAGGTTAGGGGAACTTCACCCCTCCACTTT.

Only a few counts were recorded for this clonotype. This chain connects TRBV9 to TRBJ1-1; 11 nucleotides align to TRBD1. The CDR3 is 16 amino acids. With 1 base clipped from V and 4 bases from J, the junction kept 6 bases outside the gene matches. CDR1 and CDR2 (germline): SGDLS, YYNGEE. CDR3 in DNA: TGTGCCAGCAGCGTAAGCGATGGGACAGGGGGCACTGAAGCTTTCTTT. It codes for CASSVSDGTGGTEAFF.

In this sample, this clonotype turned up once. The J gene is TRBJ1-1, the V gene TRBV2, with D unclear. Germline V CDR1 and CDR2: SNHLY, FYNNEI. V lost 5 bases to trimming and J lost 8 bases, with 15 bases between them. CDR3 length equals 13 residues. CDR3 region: CASSYSTFSEAFF. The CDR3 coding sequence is TGTGCCAGCAGTTACTCGACTTTCAGCGAAGCTTTCTTT.

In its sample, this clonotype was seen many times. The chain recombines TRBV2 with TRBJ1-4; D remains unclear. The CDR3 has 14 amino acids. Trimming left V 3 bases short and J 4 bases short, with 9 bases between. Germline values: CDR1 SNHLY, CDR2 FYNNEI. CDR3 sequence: CASSEVWVNEKLFF. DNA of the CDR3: TGTGCCAGCAGTGAGGTGTGGGTTAATGAAAAACTGTTTTTT. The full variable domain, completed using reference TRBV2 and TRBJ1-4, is EPEVTQTPSHQVTQMGQEVILRCVPISNHLYFYWYRQILGQKVEFLVSFYNNEISEKSEIFDDQFSVERPDGSNFTLKIRSTKLEDSAMYFCASSEVWVNEKLFFGSGTQLSVL.

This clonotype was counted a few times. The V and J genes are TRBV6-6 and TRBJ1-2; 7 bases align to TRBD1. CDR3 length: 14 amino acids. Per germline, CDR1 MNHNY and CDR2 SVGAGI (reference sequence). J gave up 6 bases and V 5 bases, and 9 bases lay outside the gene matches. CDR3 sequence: CASSETGARDGYTF. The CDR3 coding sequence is TGTGCCAGCAGTGAAACAGGGGCTCGGGATGGCTACACCTTC.

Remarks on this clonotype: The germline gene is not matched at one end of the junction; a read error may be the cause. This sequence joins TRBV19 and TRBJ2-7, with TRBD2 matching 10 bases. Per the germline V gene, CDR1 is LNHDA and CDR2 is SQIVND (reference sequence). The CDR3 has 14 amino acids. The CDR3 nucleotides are TGTGGCAGTAGCGAGCGGGAGGGCCCCCACGAGCAGTACTTC. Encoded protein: CGSSEREGPHEQYF.

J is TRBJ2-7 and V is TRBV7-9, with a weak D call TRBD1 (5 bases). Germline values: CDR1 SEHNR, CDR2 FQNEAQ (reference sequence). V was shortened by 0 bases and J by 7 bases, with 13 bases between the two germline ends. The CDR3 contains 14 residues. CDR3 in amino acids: CASSLAARVGEQYF. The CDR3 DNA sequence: TGTGCCAGCAGCTTAGCCGCCAGGGTGGGGGAGCAGTACTTC.

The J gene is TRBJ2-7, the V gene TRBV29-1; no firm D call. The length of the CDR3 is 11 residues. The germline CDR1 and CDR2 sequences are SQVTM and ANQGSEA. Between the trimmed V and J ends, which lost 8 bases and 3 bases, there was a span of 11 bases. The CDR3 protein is CSLPANYEQYF. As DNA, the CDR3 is TGCAGCTTACCGGCAAACTACGAGCAGTACTTC.

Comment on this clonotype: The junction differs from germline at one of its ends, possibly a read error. The CDR3 sequence: CASSRGGRSDTQYF. DNA for the CDR3: TGTGCCAGCAGTCGGGGAGGCCGCTCAGATACGCAGTATTTT. This chain links TRBV20-1 with TRBJ2-3; TRBD2 is a possible D gene (6 bases). Germline values: CDR1 DFQATT, CDR2 SNEGSKA (reference sequence). CDR3 size: 14 residues.

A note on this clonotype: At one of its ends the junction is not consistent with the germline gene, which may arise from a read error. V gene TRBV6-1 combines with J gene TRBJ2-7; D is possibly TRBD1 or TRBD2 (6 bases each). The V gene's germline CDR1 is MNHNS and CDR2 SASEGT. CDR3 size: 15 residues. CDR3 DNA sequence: TGCGCCAGCAGACCGAACGGGGGCGCGTCCTACGAGCAGTACTTC. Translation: CASRPNGGASYEQYF.